This T cell receptor (beta chain) was recovered during a study of blood T cells in healthy people across ages. Using a J-beta primer mix together with a sample-barcoded 5' primer, a second PCR was run for about 7 to 12 cycles. TCRdb called the 5' RACE reads again in MiXCR, with one record for every CDR3 protein. The sample carries approximately 800,000 distinct CDR3 sequences, roughly 46% recorded once. The CDR3 is 15 residues long. The V and J ends lost 0 bases and 0 bases respectively, with 9 bases between them. Germline values: CDR1 MGHRA, CDR2 YSYEKL. This clonotype was seen a handful of times. The sequence was collected from an elderly man in good health. Sequenced sample: blood. The chain joins TRBV4-1 to TRBJ2-7; D gene unclear. This chain's CDR3 is CASSQEEASSYEQYF. The DNA of the CDR3 is TGCGCCAGCAGCCAAGAGGAAGCGAGCTCCTACGAGCAGTACTTC.